Presented here are 27 T cell receptor beta chains from one specimen sequenced in a study of blood T cell repertoires in COVID-19. Assay used: immunoSEQ multiplex PCR; TCRdb lists only in-frame clones, some missing. The sample carries 150,000 to 200,000 clones, over 75% recorded once. The sequencing sample was made of PBMCs or T cells enriched from blood (not recorded which). The source is a middle-aged man who had recovered from COVID-19.

This sequence joins TRBV7-2 and TRBJ2-1; possibly TRBD2 for D (6 bases). There are 15 residues in the CDR3. Trimming shortened V by 5 bases and J by 9 bases, and 20 bases separated the two germline ends. Germline CDR1 SGHTA, CDR2 FQGNSA. As DNA, the CDR3 is TGTGCCAGCAGCCCAAAGGAGGAGGGGTGGCGTGAGCAGTTCTTC. It translates to CASSPKEEGWREQFF. Looking up the rest from reference TRBV7-2 and TRBJ2-1 gives the full variable domain: GAGVSQSPSNKVTEKGKDVELRCDPISGHTALYWYRQSLGQGLEFLIYFQGNSAPDKSGLPSDRFSAERTGGSVSTLTIQRTQQEDSAVYLCASSPKEEGWREQFFGPGTRLTVL.

The chain joins TRBV7-2 to TRBJ1-3; no firm D call. CDR3 length equals 15 residues. Germline loops: CDR1 SGHTA, CDR2 FQGNSA. V was clipped by 1 base and J by 4 bases, with 11 bases between them. In DNA, the CDR3 is TGTGCCAGCAGCTTAGACACCCGAAGAGGAAACACCATATATTTT. Encoded protein: CASSLDTRRGNTIYF.

This clone was detected only once. The CDR3 coding sequence is TGTGCCAGCAGTTCCCCCGGGACTAGAACCGGGGAGCTGTTTTTT. Its translation is CASSSPGTRTGELFF. The chain recombines TRBV5-4 with TRBJ2-2, with 8 bases fitting TRBD2. V was clipped by 5 bases and J by 5 bases; unmatched bases: 8. The CDR3 is 15 residues long. Germline V gene data show CDR1 as SGHNT and CDR2 as YYREEE (reference sequence).

The V gene is TRBV3-1 (or the pseudogene TRBV3-2), the J gene TRBJ2-1; the match to TRBD2 covers 12 bases. The CDR3 loop spans 16 amino acids. V lost 4 bases, J lost 7 bases, and 8 bases stayed unmatched. Germline CDR1 reads LGHDT; CDR2 reads YNNKEL (reference sequence). CDR3 protein: CASSPLAGGLGNEQFF. The CDR3 nucleotides read TGTGCCAGCAGCCCTCTAGCGGGGGGGTTAGGGAATGAGCAGTTCTTC.

The chain is built from TRBV6-6 and TRBJ1-5; TRBD1 aligns across 7 bases. CDR1 and CDR2 (germline): MNHNY, SVGAGI (reference sequence). The junction had 11 bases not matched to a gene; V was cut back by 5 bases and J by 1 base. This CDR3 comprises 17 residues. In DNA, the CDR3 is TGTGCCAGCAGTCTGGCGACAGGGCGGAGAAGCAATCAGCCCCAGCATTTT. This translates into CASSLATGRRSNQPQHF.

The chain carries TRBV5-8 and TRBJ2-5, with D possibly matching TRBD2 (5 bases). The CDR3 sequence is 15 residues long. Germline CDR1 and CDR2: SGHTS and YDEGEE. V was trimmed by 2 bases and J by 5 bases, leaving 16 bases between them. The CDR3 region has the DNA TGTGCCAGCAGCTTAAACGGGGTCCTAGGGGAGACCCAGTACTTC. Translating gives CASSLNGVLGETQYF.

The rearrangement uses TRBV27 and TRBJ1-2; 9 bases match TRBD1. Germline V gives CDR1 MNHEY, CDR2 SMNVEV (reference sequence). Trimming took 7 bases from V and 2 from J; bases not matched to a gene: 8. The CDR3 length is 15 residues. The CDR3 sequence: CASTSGGQGNYGYTF. In DNA, the CDR3 is TGTGCCAGCACCTCTGGGGGACAGGGAAACTATGGCTACACCTTC.

The chain carries TRBV6-4 and TRBJ1-2; maybe TRBD1 (5 bases). The V gene lost 2 bases and the J gene lost 11 bases, with 12 bases spanning the gap. Germline values: CDR1 MRHNA, CDR2 SNTAGT. The CDR3 contains 12 residues. CDR3 residues: CASSDGGVGYTF. The DNA of the CDR3 is TGTGCCAGCAGTGACGGAGGGGTTGGTTACACCTTC.

The chain combines TRBV18 with TRBJ1-2, with 9 bases matching TRBD1. V lost 1 base and J lost 6; bases outside the gene matches: 3. Per the germline V gene, CDR1 is KGHSH and CDR2 is LQKENI. The length of the CDR3 is 14 residues. Written as DNA, the CDR3 is TGTGCCAGCTCACCACGGACAGGGGCGGATGGCTACACCTTC. Protein: CASSPRTGADGYTF.

The chain is built from TRBV9 and TRBJ2-5; 16 bases are a match to TRBD2. Trimming removed 3 bases from V and 5 bases from J; junction bases left unmatched: 7. Germline assignment: CDR1 SGDLS and CDR2 YYNGEE. The CDR3 has 17 amino acids. For the CDR3, the DNA is TGTGCCAGCAGCGACGGGACTAGCGGGGGGGCCCTCGAGACCCAGTACTTC. Its protein product is CASSDGTSGGALETQYF.

This clone has only one observation. V gene TRBV30 combines with J gene TRBJ1-1; D unresolved. Germline CDR1 reads GTSNPN; CDR2 reads SVGIG (reference sequence). This CDR3 spans 12 amino acids. Trimming took off 0 bases at V and 3 bases at J, with 5 bases between the two ends. The CDR3 loop is CAWSVLDTEAFF. CDR3 DNA sequence: TGTGCCTGGAGTGTGTTAGACACTGAAGCTTTCTTT.

CDR3 amino acids: CASSSGLAGADTQYF. CDR3 DNA: TGTGCCAGCAGTTCGGGACTAGCGGGGGCAGATACGCAGTATTTT. V is TRBV2 and J is TRBJ2-3; 14 nucleotides align to TRBD2. The CDR3 covers 15 residues. Germline trimming cut 5 bases from V and 4 bases from J; bases unmatched to any gene: 2. Germline CDR1 is SNHLY and CDR2 is FYNNEI.

The chain links TRBV29-1 to TRBJ2-7, with 10 bases fitting TRBD1. CDR1 and CDR2 from the germline V gene are SQVTM and ANQGSEA. V trimming: 4 bases; J trimming: 6 bases; junction bases outside the gene matches: 0. The CDR3 is 11 amino acids. CDR3 nucleotide sequence: TGCAGCGTTGGGGACAGGGGCGAGCAGTACGTC. Translation: CSVGDRGEQYV.

The count of this clone is one. The chain employs TRBV6-1 and TRBJ2-5; TRBD1 agrees at 11 bases. This CDR3 spans 15 amino acids. From germline, CDR1 is MNHNS and CDR2 SASEGT. V gave up 2 bases and J gave up 4 bases; unmatched junction bases: 3. The CDR3, as DNA: TGTGCCAGCAGTGAACAAGGGACAGGGGGAGAGACCCAGTACTTC. It translates to CASSEQGTGGETQYF.

The chain carries TRBV2 and TRBJ1-6; TRBD1 matches 8 bases. The CDR3 is made up of 13 amino acids. V shed 6 bases, J shed 8 bases, and the junction held 3 bases outside the gene matches. Looked up from germline, CDR1 is SNHLY and CDR2 is FYNNEI. CDR3 in DNA: TGTGCCAGCAGAGCGACAGGGGATTCACCCCTCCACTTT. It encodes CASRATGDSPLHF. The full variable domain, with the rest looked up from reference TRBV2 and TRBJ1-6, is EPEVTQTPSHQVTQMGQEVILRCVPISNHLYFYWYRQILGQKVEFLVSFYNNEISEKSEIFDDQFSVERPDGSNFTLKIRSTKLEDSAMYFCASRATGDSPLHFGNGTRLTVT.

The chain combines TRBV13 with TRBJ2-2; 7 bases are a match to TRBD2. This CDR3 spans 15 amino acids. Germline-derived CDR1 and CDR2 are PRHDT and FYEKMQ (reference sequence). After removal of 5 bases from V and 2 bases from J, the junction contained 5 bases not matched to a gene. CDR3 sequence reads: CASSLRGENTGELFF. CDR3 in DNA: TGTGCCAGCAGCCTTCGGGGGGAAAACACCGGGGAGCTGTTTTTT.

This chain connects TRBV7-9 to TRBJ2-2; 7 bases align to TRBD1. J lost 5 bases, V lost 3 bases, and 6 bases had no gene match. This CDR3 region has 15 residues. In germline, CDR1 is SEHNR, CDR2 FQNEAQ (reference sequence). CDR3 coding DNA: TGTGCCAGCAGCTTTGGGCCAGGGGGAACCGGGGAGCTGTTTTTT. Its protein is CASSFGPGGTGELFF.

Remarks on this clone: The junction differs from germline at one of its ends, possibly a read error. This chain connects TRBV5-8 to TRBJ2-1; 13 bases fit TRBD2. This CDR3 region has 13 residues. CDR1 is SGHTS, CDR2 YDEGEE, per germline. CDR3 residues: CASSPTSGGARVF. The CDR3 bases are TGTGCCAGCAGCCCAACTAGCGGGGGGGCCCGGGTCTTC. Full variable domain (missing parts from reference TRBV5-8 and TRBJ2-1): EAGVTQSPTHLIKTRGQQATLRCSPISGHTSVYWYQQALGLGLQFLLWYDEGEERNRGNFPPRFSGRQFPNYSSELNVNALELEDSALYLCASSPTSGGARVFGPGTRLTVL.

The V gene is TRBV21-1, the J gene TRBJ2-5; TRBD2 is the table's D call, not checked against the DNA. TRBV21-1 counts as a pseudogene. The length of the CDR3 is 14 residues. CDR3 in amino acids: CASSKRPLRETQYF. Written as DNA, the CDR3 is TGTGCCAGCAGCAAACGCCCCCTTCGGGAGACCCAGTACTTC.

The rearrangement links TRBV7-3 to TRBJ2-3, with 9 bases lining up with TRBD2. This CDR3 is 16 amino acids long. Germline V CDR1 and CDR2: SGHTA, FQGTGA. The trim removed 5 bases at V and 2 bases at J, leaving 8 bases unmatched. The CDR3 loop reads CASSAGSGGTTDTQYF. The CDR3 nucleotides read TGTGCCAGCAGCGCCGGTAGCGGGGGTACCACAGATACGCAGTATTTT. The full variable domain, in which reference TRBV7-3 and TRBJ2-3 provide the parts outside the CDR3, is GAGVSQTPSNKVTEKGKYVELRCDPISGHTALYWYRQSLGQGPEFLIYFQGTGAADDSGLPNDRFFAVRPEGSVSTLKIQRTERGDSAVYLCASSAGSGGTTDTQYFGPGTRLTVL.

The V call is TRBV30, the J call TRBJ1-5; 7 positions match TRBD1. With V trimmed by 5 bases and J by 3 bases, 4 bases remained unmatched. CDR3 length: 13 amino acids. Germline assignment: CDR1 GTSNPN and CDR2 SVGIG (reference sequence). Written as DNA, the CDR3 is TGTGCCTGGGGACAGGATTCCAATCAGCCCCAGCATTTT. This sequence encodes CAWGQDSNQPQHF.

V usage is TRBV4-1 and J usage is TRBJ2-3, with 8 positions matching TRBD1. Germline values: CDR1 MGHRA, CDR2 YSYEKL. The junction had 8 bases not matched to a gene; V was cut back by 0 bases and J by 3 bases. The CDR3 is made up of 17 amino acids. CDR3 sequence reads: CASSQDNRGLRTDTQYF. The CDR3 DNA sequence: TGCGCCAGCAGCCAAGACAACAGGGGGTTGAGGACAGATACGCAGTATTTT.

This chain links TRBV7-9 with TRBJ1-1, with a tentative D call TRBD1 (5 bases). Germline CDR1 is SEHNR and CDR2 is FQNEAQ (reference sequence). Trimming took off 7 bases at V and 6 bases at J, with 15 bases between the two ends. CDR3 length: 13 residues. The DNA for the CDR3 is TGTGCCAGCACCCTTGGGGGGTTGTCTGAAGCTTTCTTT. Translated: CASTLGGLSEAFF.

This chain joins TRBV3-1 (or the pseudogene TRBV3-2) and TRBJ2-1; D might be TRBD2 (5 bases). CDR1 LGHDT and CDR2 YNNKEL come from the germline V gene (reference sequence). Trimming removed 6 bases at V and 0 bases at J, with 21 bases between. The CDR3 contains 18 residues. The CDR3 region has the DNA TGTGCCAGCAGACAATCAACGAGGGCCTCAAGCTCCTACAATGAGCAGTTCTTC. As protein: CASRQSTRASSSYNEQFF.

The chain is built from TRBV30 and TRBJ1-4; tentatively, D is TRBD1 (5 bases). V shed 1 base and J shed 8 bases, with 8 bases lying between them. Looked up from germline, CDR1 is GTSNPN and CDR2 is SVGIG (reference sequence). CDR3 length: 12 residues. CDR3 amino acids: CAWSAGREKLFF. Here the CDR3 DNA reads TGTGCCTGGAGTGCAGGGAGGGAAAAACTGTTTTTT.

V is TRBV7-2 and J is TRBJ2-5; D is ambiguous. The CDR3 runs 12 residues. Germline-derived CDR1 and CDR2 are SGHTA and FQGNSA. Trimming shortened V by 2 bases and J by 2 bases, and 3 bases separated the two germline ends. The CDR3 is CASSLQQETQYF. Here the CDR3 DNA reads TGTGCCAGCAGCTTACAGCAAGAGACCCAGTACTTC.

The gene calls are TRBV2 and TRBJ2-4; unclear D gene. The V end was cut by 6 bases, the J end by 1 base, with 10 bases between. CDR1 SNHLY and CDR2 FYNNEI come from the germline V gene. This CDR3 comprises 14 residues. CDR3 protein: CASSRNRAKNIQYF. The CDR3 DNA is TGTGCCAGCAGCCGTAACCGGGCCAAAAACATTCAGTACTTC.